The next 24 T cell receptor beta chains were all read from a single sample in a study of blood T cell repertoires in COVID-19. Method: immunoSEQ multiplex PCR; TCRdb's copy keeps in-frame clones and lacks some. The repertoire holds about 160,000 clones, about nine tenths seen once, with approximately 4.3% in the top ten. Sequencing was done on a sample of PBMCs or T cells enriched from blood (not recorded which). Source of these receptors: a woman between 40 and 55 years old who had been exposed to COVID-19.

The J gene is TRBJ1-5, the V gene TRBV10-2, with 8 nucleotides matching TRBD1. This CDR3 has 14 residues. The germline V gene encodes CDR1 WSHSY and CDR2 SAAADI. Unmatched junction bases numbered 3, after V lost 4 bases and J lost 4 bases. CDR3 coding DNA: TGCGCCAGCAGTGGACAGGGGCGGAATCAGCCCCAGCATTTT. Its protein is CASSGQGRNQPQHF.

The CDR3: CASTIRDRVGYTF. CDR3 nucleotide sequence: TGTGCCAGCACTATCCGGGACAGGGTCGGCTACACCTTC. V usage is TRBV7-9 and J usage is TRBJ1-2, with 9 bases aligning to TRBD1. Germline V gene sequence: CDR1 SEHNR, CDR2 FQNEAQ (reference sequence). J lost 8 bases, V lost 7 bases, and 8 bases had no gene match. There are 13 residues in the CDR3. Using reference TRBV7-9 and TRBJ1-2 for the parts outside the CDR3, the full variable domain is DTGVSQNPRHKITKRGQNVTFRCDPISEHNRLYWYRQTLGQGPEFLTYFQNEAQLEKSRLLSDRFSAERPKGSFSTLEIQRTEQGDSAMYLCASTIRDRVGYTFGSGTRLTVV.

This clone was seen a single time. The V call is TRBV4-1, the J call TRBJ2-5; 10 nucleotides agree with TRBD2. The CDR3 has 18 amino acids. Losses at the gene ends were 4 bases for V and 5 bases for J; bases not matched to a gene: 16. The germline V gene encodes CDR1 MGHRA and CDR2 YSYEKL. In nucleotides, the CDR3 is TGCGCCAGCAGCCCGAACCTCATAAAAAGCGGGGGGGCGGAGACCCAGTACTTC. Its translation: CASSPNLIKSGGAETQYF.

The rearrangement links TRBV7-2 to TRBJ1-5; 8 nucleotides match TRBD1. Germline CDR1 and CDR2: SGHTA and FQGNSA. Trimming removed 2 bases from V and 2 bases from J; junction bases left unmatched: 5. The CDR3 extends over 16 amino acids. CDR3 protein: CASSLKTGDRNQPQHF. CDR3 coding DNA: TGTGCCAGCAGCTTAAAGACAGGGGACCGCAATCAGCCCCAGCATTTT.

The rearrangement uses TRBV28 and TRBJ1-4; D is uncertain. Trimming removed 7 bases at V and 5 bases at J, with 8 bases between. Per germline, CDR1 MDHEN and CDR2 SYDVKM. This CDR3 is 12 amino acids long. CDR3 nucleotides: TGTGCCAGCAAGAGGTTAAATGAAAAACTGTTTTTT. Its protein is CASKRLNEKLFF.

CDR3 residues: CASSLASGWNSPLHF. CDR3 in DNA: TGTGCCAGCAGCTTAGCTTCAGGTTGGAATTCACCCCTCCACTTT. V usage is TRBV11-2 and J usage is TRBJ1-6, with unresolved D. In germline, CDR1 is SGHAT, CDR2 FQNNGV. The CDR3 is made up of 15 amino acids. Trimming shortened V by 1 base and J by 7 bases, and 11 bases separated the two germline ends. The full variable domain, rest sourced from reference TRBV11-2 and TRBJ1-6, is EAGVAQSPRYKIIEKRQSVAFWCNPISGHATLYWYQQILGQGPKLLIQFQNNGVVDDSQLPKDRFSAERLKGVDSTLKIQPAKLEDSAVYLCASSLASGWNSPLHFGNGTRLTVT.

The chain joins TRBV6-4 to TRBJ1-6, with D perhaps matching TRBD1 (5 bases). Per germline, CDR1 MRHNA and CDR2 SNTAGT. V lost 3 bases to trimming and J lost 9 bases, with 12 bases between them. There are 14 residues in the CDR3. The chain's CDR3 is CASSEQAKGSPLHF. In DNA form, the CDR3 reads TGTGCCAGCAGTGAACAGGCGAAGGGTTCACCCCTCCACTTT.

The chain links TRBV5-1 to TRBJ1-6, with D possibly matching TRBD1 (5 bases). Trimming stripped 0 bases from V and 3 bases from J, with 10 bases between. The CDR3 length is 16 residues. Germline CDR1 is SGHRS and CDR2 is YFSETQ. The CDR3 region has the DNA TGCGCCAGCAGCTTGGAGTCCCAGGGCTATAATTCACCCCTCCACTTT. The encoded protein is CASSLESQGYNSPLHF.

This clone has at least ten counts. This sequence joins TRBV7-9 and TRBJ1-2, with D perhaps matching TRBD1 (5 bases). Germline lookup yields CDR1 SEHNR and CDR2 FQNEAQ (reference sequence). V was pared by 0 bases and J by 6 bases, with 8 bases between. This CDR3 is 13 amino acids long. Written as DNA, the CDR3 is TGTGCCAGCAGCTTAGCCCAGGGCCATGGCTACACCTTC. Protein product: CASSLAQGHGYTF.

The chain uses TRBV10-3 and TRBJ1-5, with TRBD1 matching 8 bases. This CDR3 is 15 amino acids long. Germline V gene data show CDR1 as ENHRY and CDR2 as SYGVKD. Germline trimming cut 2 bases from V and 2 bases from J; bases unmatched to any gene: 2. In DNA, the CDR3 is TGTGCCATCAGTGAGACAGGGGGAGGCAATCAGCCCCAGCATTTT. Its translation is CAISETGGGNQPQHF.

The CDR3 loop is CASPTSGGWDTQYF. CDR3 sequence (DNA): TGTGCCAGCCCGACTAGCGGGGGATGGGATACGCAGTATTTT. The chain links TRBV19 to TRBJ2-3, with 12 bases matching TRBD2. CDR1 is LNHDA and CDR2 is SQIVND in the germline V gene (reference sequence). After removal of 9 bases from V and 6 bases from J, the junction contained 7 bases not matched to a gene. This CDR3 has 14 amino acids.

The chain combines TRBV7-2 with TRBJ1-5; 7 bases agree with TRBD1. Germline loops: CDR1 SGHTA, CDR2 FQGNSA. The CDR3 sequence is 14 residues long. V dropped 5 bases and J dropped 7; count of bases not matched to a gene: 8. The DNA for the CDR3 is TGTGCCAGCAGCGTACAGGGGACGGGGCAGCCCCAGCATTTT. Translated: CASSVQGTGQPQHF.

The V gene is TRBV7-3, the J gene TRBJ2-7, with D hard to call. V was trimmed by 1 base and J by 2 bases, leaving 9 bases between them. The CDR3 contains 14 residues. Germline CDR1 SGHTA, CDR2 FQGTGA. The CDR3 DNA is TGTGCCAGCAGCTTAAACGCAAGCCCCTACGAGCAGTACTTC. Translated: CASSLNASPYEQYF.

This clone was found once. The chain uses TRBV10-2 and TRBJ1-4; D might be TRBD1 (6 bases). The germline CDR1 and CDR2 sequences are WSHSY and SAAADI. The CDR3 loop spans 16 amino acids. Trimming pared 5 bases from V and 4 bases from J, leaving 17 bases between. Here the CDR3 reads CASSISGQGHNEKLFF. DNA for the CDR3: TGCGCCAGCAGTATATCCGGGCAGGGACATAATGAAAAACTGTTTTTT.

This chain links TRBV2 with TRBJ1-5; possibly TRBD1 for D (6 bases). V lost 4 bases and J lost 4, with 20 bases in between. CDR1 is SNHLY and CDR2 is FYNNEI in the germline V gene. The CDR3 length is 17 residues. CDR3 in amino acids: CASSGVGQTKSNQPQHF. In nucleotides, the CDR3 is TGTGCCAGCAGTGGAGTAGGACAGACTAAGAGTAATCAGCCCCAGCATTTT.

The chain recombines TRBV18 with TRBJ1-5; 9 bases match TRBD1. J was trimmed by 6 bases and V by 4 bases; bases with no gene match: 7. The CDR3 totals 15 residues. CDR1 KGHSH and CDR2 LQKENI come from the germline V gene. CDR3 DNA sequence: TGTGCCAGCTCACAAACGGACAGGGGCGGTCAGCCCCAGCATTTT. This codes for CASSQTDRGGQPQHF. Full variable domain (rest looked up from reference TRBV18 and TRBJ1-5): NAGVMQNPRHLVRRRGQEARLRCSPMKGHSHVYWYRQLPEEGLKFMVYLQKENIIDESGMPKERFSAEFPKEGPSILRIQQVVRGDSAAYFCASSQTDRGGQPQHFGDGTRLSIL.

This sequence joins TRBV3-1 (or the pseudogene TRBV3-2) and TRBJ2-1; 8 nucleotides agree with TRBD1. This CDR3 is 15 amino acids long. The trim removed 5 bases at V and 2 bases at J, leaving 5 bases unmatched. Per the germline V gene, CDR1 is LGHDT and CDR2 is YNNKEL (reference sequence). The CDR3 DNA sequence: TGTGCCAGCAGCTCCGGGACAGGTACCTACAATGAGCAGTTCTTC. Protein sequence: CASSSGTGTYNEQFF.

The genes are TRBV5-1 and TRBJ2-7; 7 bases are a match to TRBD2. Unmatched junction bases numbered 10, after V lost 3 bases and J lost 13 bases. The CDR3 consists of 12 residues. Germline assignment: CDR1 SGHRS and CDR2 YFSETQ. For the CDR3, the DNA is TGCGCCAGCAGCTCTCGGGGAGGGAGATGCTACTTC. Translating it yields CASSSRGGRCYF. Based on the CDR3 plus reference TRBV5-1 and TRBJ2-7, the full variable domain is KAGVTQTPRYLIKTRGQQVTLSCSPISGHRSVSWYQQTPGQGLQFLFEYFSETQRNKGNFPGRFSGRQFSNSRSEMNVSTLELGDSALYLCASSSRGGRCYFGPGTRLTVT.

J is TRBJ1-2 and V is TRBV5-1; TRBD1 matches at 8 bases. The CDR3 totals 14 residues. Germline V gene sequence: CDR1 SGHRS, CDR2 YFSETQ. Trimming removed 4 bases from V and 7 bases from J; junction bases left unmatched: 9. The CDR3 loop reads CASSTGQGSFGYTF. CDR3 in DNA: TGCGCCAGCAGCACCGGACAGGGAAGTTTTGGCTACACCTTC.

V and J are TRBV28 and TRBJ1-5, with TRBD1 matching over 7 bases. The CDR3 spans 17 residues. Per the germline V gene, CDR1 is MDHEN and CDR2 is SYDVKM. J gave up 4 bases and V 5 bases, and 14 bases lay outside the gene matches. The CDR3 coding sequence is TGTGCCAGCAGTCTTAGGGGGGACAGTTTTCTAAATCAGCCCCAGCATTTT. Translating it yields CASSLRGDSFLNQPQHF.

Only a few counts were recorded for this clone. This chain links TRBV4-2 with TRBJ1-1; D unclear. Deletions cut 3 bases from V and 1 base from J, with 12 bases between. Germline CDR1 and CDR2: LGHNA and YNFKEQ. The CDR3 contains 15 residues. The CDR3 protein is CASSHEQIKNTEAFF. In DNA form, the CDR3 reads TGTGCCAGCAGCCATGAACAGATAAAGAACACTGAAGCTTTCTTT.

The J gene is TRBJ1-2, the V gene TRBV19, with D unclear. Germline lookup yields CDR1 LNHDA and CDR2 SQIVND (reference sequence). Deletions cut 6 bases from V and 6 bases from J, with 11 bases between. The CDR3 length is 12 residues. CDR3 amino acids: CASRSAGDGYTF. The CDR3 DNA sequence: TGTGCCAGTAGGTCGGCCGGGGATGGCTACACCTTC.

The chain combines TRBV12-3 or TRBV12-4 with TRBJ1-1; D call uncertain. V was clipped by 7 bases and J by 8 bases, with 14 bases between them. The CDR3 runs to 12 residues. CDR3 sequence (DNA): TGTGCCAGCACCCCGACCACGGGAGAAGCTTTCTTT. Its protein product is CASTPTTGEAFF.

This chain joins TRBV3-1 (or the pseudogene TRBV3-2) and TRBJ1-6; 8 bases align to TRBD1. With 1 base clipped from V and 10 bases from J, the junction kept 3 bases outside the gene matches. The CDR3 runs 14 residues. Germline CDR1 LGHDT, CDR2 YNNKEL (reference sequence). CDR3 nucleotides: TGTGCCAGCAGCCAAGGCAGGGGGCTCTCACCCCTCCACTTT. Protein product: CASSQGRGLSPLHF.